This T cell receptor (beta chain) was sequenced during a study of T cell repertoires in cytomegalovirus infection. Study-level information: Through public TCR beta signatures, both CMV infection and matching HLA type were indicated. Whole-study findings and limits: Cumulative public TCR beta family frequency identified CMV carriers with the relevant HLA. There were HLA-C-restricted CMV-specific TCR beta clonotypes dominating the ex vivo response.

Concerning this clonotype: Its antigen is undetermined.

V shed 1 base and J shed 5 bases, with 21 bases lying between them. Per germline, CDR1 LGHNA and CDR2 YSLEER. The CDR3 is 17 residues long. Each CDR3 protein gets one entry after TCRdb re-called the reads with MiXCR. This table holds 700,000 to 900,000 distinct CDR3 sequences, about 29% found once. The origin of this receptor is a human donor in good health (CMV status not recorded). Some clones in this sample may be carry-over from other donors' samples. The chain uses TRBV4-3 and TRBJ2-7; the D gene could be TRBD1 or TRBD2 (5 bases each). The sample in question was cultured CD8+ T cells from PBMCs, obtained from culture after CMV antigen stimulation. CDR3 sequence reads: CASSQGMVGTIANEQYF. Written as DNA, the CDR3 is TGCGCCAGCAGCCAAGGCATGGTAGGGACGATAGCCAACGAGCAGTACTTC.